What follows are 11 T cell receptor beta chains derived from one specimen sequenced in a study of early T cells in non-severe SARS-CoV-2 infection. TCRdb passed the 5' RACE reads through MiXCR, listing each CDR3 protein once. In the table there are fewer than 60,000 distinct CDR3 sequences, about 10% of which are singletons. The sample was whole blood. These receptors were obtained from an adult who was a healthcare worker with PCR-confirmed SARS-CoV-2 infection or an uninfected control (not recorded which).

This clonotype has at least ten counts. This rearrangement joins TRBV27 to TRBJ2-6; TRBD1 is a possible D gene (6 bases). The V gene lost 2 bases and the J gene lost 3 bases, with 11 bases spanning the gap. The CDR3 extends over 16 amino acids. CDR1 MNHEY and CDR2 SMNVEV come from the germline V gene (reference sequence). CDR3 in DNA: TGTGCCAGCAGTTTAACCAGGGGCTATGGGGCCAACGTCCTGACTTTC. Protein sequence: CASSLTRGYGANVLTF.

V is TRBV20-1 and J is TRBJ2-1; TRBD2 matches 8 bases. The CDR3 sequence is 15 residues long. V lost 4 bases to trimming and J lost 7 bases; unmatched junction nucleotides: 12. Per germline, CDR1 DFQATT and CDR2 SNEGSKA (reference sequence). DNA for the CDR3: TGCAGTGCTACGCACCCCGGGACTAGTGGTAATGAGCAGTTCTTC. Its protein product is CSATHPGTSGNEQFF.

This clonotype was seen more than once but under ten times. This chain joins TRBV28 and TRBJ2-7, with D possibly called TRBD1 or TRBD2 (5 bases each). V was shortened by 6 bases and J by 7 bases, with 13 bases between the two germline ends. Per germline, CDR1 MDHEN and CDR2 SYDVKM. CDR3 length: 12 amino acids. CDR3 coding DNA: TGTGCCAGCAGCCAAGGGACGCGGGAGCAGTACTTC. It codes for CASSQGTREQYF. The full variable domain, rest sourced from reference TRBV28 and TRBJ2-7, is DVKVTQSSRYLVKRTGEKVFLECVQDMDHENMFWYRQDPGLGLRLIYFSYDVKMKEKGDIPEGYSVSREKKERFSLILESASTNQTSMYLCASSQGTREQYFGPGTRLTVT.

The chain employs TRBV9 and TRBJ1-2; D not certain. Trimming pared 0 bases from V and 1 base from J, leaving 10 bases between. Germline loops: CDR1 SGDLS, CDR2 YYNGEE. The CDR3 loop spans 15 amino acids. The CDR3 sequence: CASSVEPTGNYGYTF. CDR3 DNA sequence: TGTGCCAGCAGCGTAGAACCCACGGGTAACTATGGCTACACCTTC.

This clonotype appeared many times. J is TRBJ2-5 and V is TRBV4-3, with TRBD1 as a possible D gene (5 bases). The V gene lost 1 base and the J gene lost 2 bases, with 11 bases spanning the gap. The germline V gene encodes CDR1 LGHNA and CDR2 YSLEER. The CDR3 has 15 amino acids. This CDR3 is CASSQASRQQETQYF. In DNA, the CDR3 is TGCGCCAGCAGCCAAGCTTCCCGACAGCAAGAGACCCAGTACTTC.

This clonotype came up many times. The V and J genes are TRBV7-8 and TRBJ1-2; a weak D match, TRBD1 (5 bases). The CDR3 loop spans 14 amino acids. Trimming stripped 5 bases from V and 3 bases from J, with 13 bases between. In germline, CDR1 is SGHVS, CDR2 FQNEAQ. Here the CDR3 DNA reads TGTGCCAGCAGCACCCGACAGACCCACTATGGCTACACCTTC. Its protein product is CASSTRQTHYGYTF.

This clonotype was recorded many times. The gene calls are TRBV21-1 and TRBJ2-5. TRBV21-1 is recorded as a pseudogene. This CDR3 has 11 amino acids. The CDR3 bases are TGTGCCAGCAGCAAAGGGGAGACCCAGTACTTC. This sequence encodes CASSKGETQYF.

The CDR3 region has the DNA TGCAGTGCTACCATTAATACTAGGGACGTTTATGGCTACACCTTC. Protein sequence: CSATINTRDVYGYTF. The chain has TRBV20-1 and TRBJ1-2; possibly TRBD1 for D (5 bases). Germline loops: CDR1 DFQATT, CDR2 SNEGSKA (reference sequence). The V end was cut by 4 bases, the J end by 5 bases, with 20 bases between. The CDR3 runs to 15 residues.

This clonotype was counted ten times or more. The gene calls are TRBV7-2 and TRBJ2-7, with a tentative D call TRBD1 (6 bases). From germline, CDR1 is SGHTA and CDR2 FQGNSA. The ends were cut back, 3 bases at V and 2 bases at J, with 11 bases in the middle. The CDR3 consists of 14 residues. CDR3 bases: TGTGCCAGCAGCTTGGACAGAACCCCCTACGAGCAGTACTTC. It specifies CASSLDRTPYEQYF.

This clonotype has a count of ten or more. The chain couples TRBV7-2 to TRBJ2-7; either TRBD1 or TRBD2 may fit D (5 bases each). The CDR3 extends over 14 amino acids. Between the trimmed V and J ends, which lost 5 bases and 2 bases, there was a span of 13 bases. Germline CDR1 SGHTA, CDR2 FQGNSA. The CDR3: CASSPRDPTYEQYF. The DNA for the CDR3 is TGTGCCAGCAGCCCACGGGACCCCACCTACGAGCAGTACTTC.

This clonotype was counted ten times or more. This chain joins TRBV6-2 or TRBV6-3 and TRBJ2-2, with 8 bases aligning to TRBD1. Germline loops: CDR1 MNHEY, CDR2 SVGEGT. V lost 7 bases, J lost 1 base, and 8 bases stayed unmatched. There are 16 residues in the CDR3. CDR3 sequence reads: CASNAAGTGNTGELFF. In DNA, the CDR3 is TGTGCCAGCAACGCTGCCGGGACAGGGAACACCGGGGAGCTGTTTTTT.